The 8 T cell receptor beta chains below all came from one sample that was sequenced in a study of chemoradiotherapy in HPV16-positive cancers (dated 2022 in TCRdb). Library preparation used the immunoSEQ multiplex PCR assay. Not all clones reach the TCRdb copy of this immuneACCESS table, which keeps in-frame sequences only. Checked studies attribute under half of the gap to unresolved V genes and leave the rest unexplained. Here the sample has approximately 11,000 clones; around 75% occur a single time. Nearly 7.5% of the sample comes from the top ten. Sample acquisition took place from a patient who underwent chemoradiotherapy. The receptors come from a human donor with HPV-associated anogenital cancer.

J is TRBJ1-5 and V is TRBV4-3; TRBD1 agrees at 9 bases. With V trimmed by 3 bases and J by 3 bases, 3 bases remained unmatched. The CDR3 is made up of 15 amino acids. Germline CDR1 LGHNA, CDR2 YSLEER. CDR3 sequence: CASSQGTGLNQPQHF. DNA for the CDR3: TGCGCCAGCAGCCAGGGGACAGGGCTCAATCAGCCCCAGCATTTT.

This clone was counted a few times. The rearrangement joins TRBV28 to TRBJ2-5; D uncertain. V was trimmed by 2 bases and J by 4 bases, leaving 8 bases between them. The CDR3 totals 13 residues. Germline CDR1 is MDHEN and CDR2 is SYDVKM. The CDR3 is CASSLPSGETQYF. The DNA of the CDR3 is TGTGCCAGCAGTTTACCTAGTGGAGAGACCCAGTACTTC.

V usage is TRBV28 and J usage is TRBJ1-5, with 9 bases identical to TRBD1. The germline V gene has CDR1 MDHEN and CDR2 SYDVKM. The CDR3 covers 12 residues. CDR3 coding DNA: TGTGGAACAGGGGGCGCTGGACAGCCCCAGCATTTT. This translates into CGTGGAGQPQHF. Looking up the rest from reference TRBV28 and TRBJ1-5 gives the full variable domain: DVKVTQSSRYLVKRTGEKVFLECVQDMDHENMFWYRQDPGLGLRLIYFSYDVKMKEKGDIPEGYSVSREKKERFSLILESASTNQTSMYLCGTGGAGQPQHFGDGTRLSIL.

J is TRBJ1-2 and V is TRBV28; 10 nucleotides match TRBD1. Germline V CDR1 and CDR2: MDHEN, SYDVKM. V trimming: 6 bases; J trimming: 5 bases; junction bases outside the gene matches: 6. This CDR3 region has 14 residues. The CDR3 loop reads CASSRDRGVYGYTF. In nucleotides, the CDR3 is TGTGCCAGCAGCCGGGACAGGGGAGTTTATGGCTACACCTTC.

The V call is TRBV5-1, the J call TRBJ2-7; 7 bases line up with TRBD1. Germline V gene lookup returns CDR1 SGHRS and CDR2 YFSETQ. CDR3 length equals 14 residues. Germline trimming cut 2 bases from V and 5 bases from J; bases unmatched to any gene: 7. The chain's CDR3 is CASSLGGPMDEQYF. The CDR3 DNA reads TGCGCCAGCAGCTTAGGGGGCCCAATGGACGAGCAGTACTTC.

For the CDR3, the DNA is TGTGCCAGCAGTTACTTTGGTCAGGGCTACGAGCAGTACTTC. It codes for CASSYFGQGYEQYF. The rearrangement links TRBV6-5 to TRBJ2-7, with D tentatively TRBD1 (5 bases). V was cut by 1 base and J by 3 bases, with 10 bases left in between. The CDR3 extends over 14 amino acids. CDR1 MNHEY and CDR2 SVGAGI come from the germline V gene.

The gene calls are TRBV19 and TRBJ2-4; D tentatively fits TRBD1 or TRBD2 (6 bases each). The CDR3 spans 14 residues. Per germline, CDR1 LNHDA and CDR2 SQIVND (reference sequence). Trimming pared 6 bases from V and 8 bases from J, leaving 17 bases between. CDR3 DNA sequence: TGTGCCAGTAGGGGTCCAGGGGAGGCGGACATTCAGTACTTC. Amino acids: CASRGPGEADIQYF.

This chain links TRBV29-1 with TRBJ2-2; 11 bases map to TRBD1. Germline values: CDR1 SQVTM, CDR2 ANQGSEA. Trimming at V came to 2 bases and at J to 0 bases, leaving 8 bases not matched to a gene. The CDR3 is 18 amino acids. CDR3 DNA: TGCAGCGTTGAAAAACCGGGACAGGGGGTAACGAACACCGGGGAGCTGTTTTTT. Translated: CSVEKPGQGVTNTGELFF.